These T cell receptor beta chains were read from a single sample in a study of blood T cells in healthy people across ages. TCRdb used MiXCR to reprocess the 5' RACE reads, holding one entry per CDR3 protein. Here the sample spans more than 650,000 distinct CDR3 sequences, around 24% being singletons. The same sample was also used in a study of T cells of mothers and their children.

The source material was blood. These receptors were taken from a boy aged 5-17 years in good health. Each CDR3 is given with its conserved first and last residue. Fields, in order: V gene, CDR3 length, J gene, CDR3 protein.

TRBV5-1	15	NA	CASSSGGTSYNEQFF
TRBV19	14	TRBJ1-1	CASTRARRNTEAFF
TRBV7-6	16	TRBJ1-2	CASSLAGTGFNYGYTF
TRBV7-3	13	TRBJ1-1	CASSALLNTEAFF
TRBV28	16	TRBJ2-2	CASSPLGTGVTGELFF
TRBV5-1	13	TRBJ1-5	CASSLASSQPQHF
TRBV7-8	14	TRBJ2-5	CASSIDSDQETQYF
TRBV12-5	13	TRBJ2-7	CASGLEVSYEQYF
TRBV28	14	TRBJ2-7	CASSALVGVYEQYF
TRBV9	13	TRBJ2-4	CASSVDDLNIQYF
TRBV6-1	15	TRBJ2-3	CTSRAAAGGTDTQYF
TRBV7-3	15	TRBJ2-2	CASSRGQSNTGELFF
TRBV12-3/TRBV12-4	16	TRBJ2-3	CASSPGLATSTDTQYF
TRBV20-1	14	TRBJ2-5	CSAPQSPGRETQYF
TRBV19	12	TRBJ1-2	CASPRQGYGYTF
TRBV20-1	13	TRBJ1-4	CSARGTGLEKLFF
TRBV20-1	14	TRBJ1-2	CSARDAGKSYGYTF
TRBV3-1	18	TRBJ2-1	CASSQDKVEASSYNEQFF